This passage covers 29 T cell receptor beta chains from one sample sequenced in a study of blood T cell repertoires in COVID-19. Only in-frame clones appear in the TCRdb table, and some are missing; sequencing was by immunoSEQ multiplex PCR. The table records about 250,000 clones, around 83% of them present only once. The sequenced sample consisted of peripheral blood. The receptors shown here come from a man aged 40-49 years with active or convalescent COVID-19.

CDR3 residues: CASSQDQRTGYIYGYTF. CDR3 sequence (DNA): TGCGCCAGCAGCCAAGATCAAAGGACAGGGTACATCTATGGCTACACCTTC. The chain has TRBV4-3 and TRBJ1-2, with 8 bases aligning to TRBD1. This CDR3 is 17 amino acids long. Germline CDR1 and CDR2: LGHNA and YSLEER. The V segment lost 0 bases and the J segment 4 bases; nucleotides outside the gene matches: 10.

J is TRBJ2-5 and V is TRBV6-5, with 7 bases aligning to TRBD2. The trim removed 4 bases at V and 11 bases at J, leaving 13 bases unmatched. Germline CDR1 and CDR2: MNHEY and SVGAGI. CDR3 length: 14 residues. The CDR3 sequence: CASSLQGLGDSQYF. Written as DNA, the CDR3 is TGTGCCAGCAGTTTACAAGGACTAGGAGATTCACAGTACTTC.

The V and J genes are TRBV5-1 and TRBJ2-3; 8 positions match TRBD1. CDR1 is SGHRS, CDR2 YFSETQ, per germline. Trimming at V came to 2 bases and at J to 1 base, leaving 6 bases not matched to a gene. This CDR3 contains 16 residues. The CDR3 reads CASSLQLTGGTDTQYF. The CDR3 nucleotides read TGCGCCAGCAGCTTACAATTGACAGGGGGCACAGATACGCAGTATTTT.

This clone was counted only a few times. The V call is TRBV6-5, the J call TRBJ2-3; D is unresolved. Trimming took off 6 bases at V and 6 bases at J, with 4 bases between the two ends. Germline V gives CDR1 MNHEY, CDR2 SVGAGI. The CDR3 is made up of 10 amino acids. This CDR3 reads CASSMDTQYF. CDR3 coding DNA: TGTGCCAGCAGCATGGATACGCAGTATTTT.

The rearrangement links TRBV18 to TRBJ1-5, with TRBD1 matching over 8 bases. The CDR3 spans 16 residues. V was pared by 6 bases and J by 0 bases, with 7 bases of the junction left unmatched. Germline CDR1 and CDR2: KGHSH and LQKENI. CDR3: CASSSGTGDSNQPQHF. As DNA, the CDR3 is TGTGCCAGCTCGTCCGGGACAGGAGATAGCAATCAGCCCCAGCATTTT.

J is TRBJ1-2 and V is TRBV24-1; D remains ambiguous. V was cut by 2 bases and J by 8 bases, with 14 bases left in between. Per germline, CDR1 KGHDR and CDR2 SFDVKD. This CDR3 is built from 14 residues. DNA of the CDR3: TGTGCCACCAGTGATTCGAGAATGCAGAGGGGCTACACCTTC. The encoded protein is CATSDSRMQRGYTF.

The J gene is TRBJ2-5, the V gene TRBV5-6; 10 bases align to TRBD2. CDR1 is SGHDT and CDR2 is YYEEEE in the germline V gene. The CDR3 loop spans 16 amino acids. With 6 bases clipped from V and 5 bases from J, the junction kept 13 bases outside the gene matches. The CDR3 loop is CASTPGLAGALETQYF. In nucleotides, the CDR3 is TGTGCCAGCACCCCAGGGCTAGCGGGAGCGTTGGAGACCCAGTACTTC.

The gene calls are TRBV9 and TRBJ2-2; 13 nucleotides align to TRBD2. This CDR3 contains 17 residues. With 0 bases clipped from V and 4 bases from J, the junction kept 3 bases outside the gene matches. CDR1 is SGDLS, CDR2 YYNGEE, per germline. In DNA, the CDR3 is TGTGCCAGCAGCGTAGCACTAGCGGGGGGGCGCACCGGGGAGCTGTTTTTT. Amino acid sequence: CASSVALAGGRTGELFF.

The chain is built from TRBV3-1 (or the pseudogene TRBV3-2) and TRBJ1-1; D is ambiguous. Germline-derived CDR1 and CDR2 are LGHDT and YNNKEL (reference sequence). The V gene lost 2 bases and the J gene lost 1 base, with 8 bases spanning the gap. CDR3 length equals 14 residues. CDR3 coding DNA: TGTGCCAGCAGCCAAATAGCGGGGAACACTGAAGCTTTCTTT. Translated: CASSQIAGNTEAFF.

The chain is built from TRBV7-8 and TRBJ2-5; the D gene is possibly TRBD2 (5 bases). This CDR3 has 13 residues. Germline V gene data show CDR1 as SGHVS and CDR2 as FQNEAQ. The V end lost 3 bases, the J end lost 7 bases, and 12 bases lay between the germline ends. DNA of the CDR3: TGTGCCAGCAGCTTTGGCGGGCCGGGGACCCAGTACTTC. Translated, it gives CASSFGGPGTQYF.

This rearrangement joins TRBV5-6 to TRBJ2-5; no reliable D call. This CDR3 has 15 amino acids. V gave up 1 base and J gave up 0 bases, with 10 bases separating them. CDR1 and CDR2 from the germline V gene are SGHDT and YYEEEE. The CDR3 protein is CASSLMVVYQETQYF. Here the CDR3 DNA reads TGTGCCAGCAGCTTGATGGTAGTGTACCAAGAGACCCAGTACTTC.

This clone was seen once. The chain employs TRBV24-1 and TRBJ1-4; D call uncertain. Germline V gives CDR1 KGHDR, CDR2 SFDVKD. There are 12 residues in the CDR3. V lost 0 bases, J lost 13 bases, and 8 bases lay in between. CDR3 sequence reads: CATSDLGGLLFF. The CDR3 DNA follows: TGTGCCACCAGTGATTTGGGCGGTTTACTGTTTTTT.

The V call is TRBV24-1, the J call TRBJ2-5, with TRBD2 identical over 14 bases. The CDR3 spans 18 residues. Germline assignment: CDR1 KGHDR and CDR2 SFDVKD. Losses at the gene ends were 5 bases for V and 1 base for J; bases not matched to a gene: 8. The CDR3: CATSGAGTSGRGQETQYF. The CDR3 DNA sequence: TGTGCCACCAGTGGTGCTGGGACTAGCGGGAGAGGCCAAGAGACCCAGTACTTC.

This clone was observed a few times. The chain carries TRBV30 and TRBJ1-1; no reliable D call. The CDR3 loop spans 12 amino acids. Germline-derived CDR1 and CDR2 are GTSNPN and SVGIG (reference sequence). Trimming took 2 bases from V and 6 from J, leaving 10 bases between them. The CDR3 protein is CAWSPWEAEAFF. The CDR3, as DNA: TGTGCCTGGAGTCCGTGGGAGGCTGAAGCTTTCTTT.

Concerning this clone itself: The same CDR3 also results from other DNA sequences found in this sample. CDR3 sequence (DNA): TGTGCCAGCTCACCACTAGCACCGAACACCGGGGAGCTGTTTTTT. Residues: CASSPLAPNTGELFF. This chain connects TRBV18 to TRBJ2-2; no definite D call. Germline V gives CDR1 KGHSH, CDR2 LQKENI. The CDR3 extends over 15 amino acids. The V end lost 1 base, the J end lost 0 bases, and 6 bases lay between the germline ends.

This rearrangement joins TRBV27 to TRBJ1-2, with TRBD1 matching over 8 bases. After removal of 4 bases from V and 3 bases from J, the junction contained 16 bases not matched to a gene. Germline V gives CDR1 MNHEY, CDR2 SMNVEV (reference sequence). The CDR3 totals 18 residues. The CDR3 region has the DNA TGTGCCAGCAGTTCGGCCGGACAGGGAAGTGGAGGATACTATGGCTACACCTTC. It translates to CASSSAGQGSGGYYGYTF.

The chain has TRBV7-9 and TRBJ1-5; 7 positions match TRBD1. Trimming took 1 base from V and 1 from J; bases not matched to a gene: 1. This CDR3 comprises 15 residues. The germline V gene has CDR1 SEHNR and CDR2 FQNEAQ (reference sequence). The CDR3: CASSLVGQSNQPQHF. In DNA form, the CDR3 reads TGTGCCAGCAGCTTAGTGGGACAGAGCAATCAGCCCCAGCATTTT.

The chain links TRBV27 to TRBJ1-6; 7 positions agree with TRBD1. V gave up 8 bases and J gave up 7 bases; unmatched junction bases: 11. Germline CDR1 reads MNHEY; CDR2 reads SMNVEV (reference sequence). The CDR3 covers 15 residues. The CDR3 loop is CASSDRPRRNSPLHF. The CDR3 bases are TGTGCCAGCTCGGACAGGCCCCGGAGAAATTCACCCCTCCACTTT.

This clone was observed a handful of times. This chain links TRBV4-1 with TRBJ2-1; no clear D. Germline assignment: CDR1 MGHRA and CDR2 YSYEKL. This CDR3 spans 15 amino acids. The V end lost 1 base, the J end lost 7 bases, and 14 bases lay between the germline ends. CDR3 residues: CASSQASAGFNEQFF. Here the CDR3 DNA reads TGCGCCAGCAGCCAAGCCTCTGCAGGCTTTAATGAGCAGTTCTTC.

The CDR3 region is CASSLGDSTDTQYF. Written as DNA, the CDR3 is TGCGCCAGCAGCTTGGGAGACTCAACAGATACGCAGTATTTT. This chain links TRBV5-1 with TRBJ2-3; D is undetermined. Trimming removed 0 bases from V and 3 bases from J, with 8 bases in between. CDR1 is SGHRS and CDR2 is YFSETQ in the germline V gene. This CDR3 is built from 14 residues.

This clone was found a few times. The chain is built from TRBV9 and TRBJ1-3; 8 nucleotides match TRBD1. The length of the CDR3 is 16 residues. Germline V gene sequence: CDR1 SGDLS, CDR2 YYNGEE. The junction had 5 bases not matched to a gene; V was cut back by 3 bases and J by 0 bases. The CDR3 DNA follows: TGTGCCAGCAGCGCAGACAGGGGAAACTCTGGAAACACCATATATTTT. Its protein product is CASSADRGNSGNTIYF.

The chain links TRBV11-2 to TRBJ2-7; the D gene is possibly TRBD2 (5 bases). The CDR3 runs 16 residues. Trimming left V 1 base short and J 2 bases short, with 15 bases between. Per the germline V gene, CDR1 is SGHAT and CDR2 is FQNNGV. DNA of the CDR3: TGTGCCAGCAGCTTAGTAACTTCGGGAAGGGCCTACGAGCAGTACTTC. Protein product: CASSLVTSGRAYEQYF. Complete variable domain (other parts from reference TRBV11-2 and TRBJ2-7): EAGVAQSPRYKIIEKRQSVAFWCNPISGHATLYWYQQILGQGPKLLIQFQNNGVVDDSQLPKDRFSAERLKGVDSTLKIQPAKLEDSAVYLCASSLVTSGRAYEQYFGPGTRLTVT.

The chain joins TRBV4-2 to TRBJ1-4; D gene uncertain. Looked up from germline, CDR1 is LGHNA and CDR2 is YNFKEQ. V lost 3 bases and J 6 bases, leaving 17 bases between the germline ends. The CDR3 runs to 16 residues. This CDR3 reads CASSQDPLGDHEKLFF. CDR3 DNA sequence: TGTGCCAGCAGCCAGGATCCCCTAGGTGACCATGAAAAACTGTTTTTT.

The chain recombines TRBV6-5 with TRBJ1-2; 10 bases line up with TRBD1. The CDR3 is 13 residues long. Germline CDR1 reads MNHEY; CDR2 reads SVGAGI. After removal of 11 bases from V and 8 bases from J, the junction contained 11 bases not matched to a gene. CDR3: CAARQGAFSGYTF. CDR3 DNA sequence: TGTGCCGCGCGACAGGGGGCTTTTTCCGGCTACACCTTC.

This clone has just one count. CDR3 loop: CASSLAGGPYEQYF. The CDR3 nucleotides read TGCGCCAGCAGCTTGGCGGGGGGGCCCTACGAGCAGTACTTC. This chain uses TRBV5-1 with TRBJ2-7; 8 bases map to TRBD2. The CDR3 is 14 amino acids. The germline V gene has CDR1 SGHRS and CDR2 YFSETQ. V shed 0 bases, J shed 2 bases, and the junction held 1 base outside the gene matches.

This clone was observed once. Other DNA sequences in the sample encode the same CDR3. J is TRBJ1-5 and V is TRBV27; D is possibly TRBD1 (5 bases). CDR3 length equals 17 residues. V gave up 1 base and J gave up 1 base, with 14 bases separating them. Looked up from germline, CDR1 is MNHEY and CDR2 is SMNVEV (reference sequence). The CDR3 is CASSLYPPGGSNQPQHF. CDR3 nucleotide sequence: TGTGCCAGCAGTTTATACCCGCCGGGGGGGAGCAATCAGCCCCAGCATTTT.

This clone was counted between two and nine times. The DNA for the CDR3 is TGTGCCAGCAGCCAAGCTACAGGATCTTTGGGGGGCTACACCTTC. Translating gives CASSQATGSLGGYTF. The chain employs TRBV14 and TRBJ1-2, with D possibly matching TRBD1 (5 bases). With 1 base removed from V and 8 bases from J, the gap between germline ends came to 17 bases. The CDR3 consists of 15 residues. Germline CDR1 SGHDN, CDR2 FVKESK.

In this sample, this clone turned up once. This sequence joins TRBV5-1 and TRBJ2-1; maybe TRBD2 (6 bases). V was pared by 4 bases and J by 2 bases, with 16 bases between. This CDR3 has 16 amino acids. Germline V gene data show CDR1 as SGHRS and CDR2 as YFSETQ. This chain's CDR3 is CASSLRRGGTYNEQFF. The CDR3 DNA follows: TGCGCCAGCAGCCTTCGGAGGGGCGGAACCTACAATGAGCAGTTCTTC.

The J gene is TRBJ2-7, the V gene TRBV5-1; 9 nucleotides align to TRBD1. J was trimmed by 6 bases and V by 4 bases; bases with no gene match: 11. The CDR3 sequence is 15 residues long. The germline V gene encodes CDR1 SGHRS and CDR2 YFSETQ. CDR3 in DNA: TGCGCCAGCAGCGGAGGGACAGGGCCCTTGGGCGAGCAGTACTTC. It specifies CASSGGTGPLGEQYF.